The 29 T cell receptor beta chains presented below share a single source sample, sequenced in a study of identical twins. TCRdb re-derived calls from the 5' RACE reads in MiXCR, one entry per CDR3 protein. Among about 220,000 distinct CDR3 sequences listed, roughly a tenth were seen once. Material: memory (CD45RO+) T cells sorted from blood. Receptor source: a woman younger than 35 in good health.

This clonotype was detected only a few times. The rearrangement joins TRBV12-3 or TRBV12-4 to TRBJ2-4; a possible D gene is TRBD1 (6 bases). With 8 bases removed from V and 3 bases from J, the gap between germline ends came to 14 bases. This CDR3 spans 14 amino acids. The CDR3 DNA follows: TGTGCCAGCGGCCCCGGGACATACAAAAACATTCAGTACTTC. Translated, it gives CASGPGTYKNIQYF.

This clonotype came up a few times. The chain has TRBV2 and TRBJ2-3, with TRBD2 matching over 8 bases. CDR3 length equals 15 residues. V lost 6 bases, J lost 0 bases, and 5 bases stayed unmatched. Germline CDR1 reads SNHLY; CDR2 reads FYNNEI. The CDR3 region is CASSLSGASTDTQYF. The CDR3 DNA reads as TGTGCCAGCAGCCTTAGCGGGGCTAGCACAGATACGCAGTATTTT.

This chain uses TRBV3-1 with TRBJ2-7; TRBD1 aligns across 7 bases. Germline assignment: CDR1 LGHDT and CDR2 YNNKEL (reference sequence). The CDR3 covers 16 residues. J was trimmed by 6 bases and V by 4 bases; bases with no gene match: 15. The CDR3 protein is CASSPRLTGTSSEQYF. The CDR3 DNA follows: TGTGCCAGCAGCCCGCGACTGACAGGGACCTCTAGCGAGCAGTACTTC.

This clonotype showed up many times. The chain couples TRBV5-1 to TRBJ1-1, with D possibly TRBD1 on 6 matching bases. In germline, CDR1 is SGHRS, CDR2 YFSETQ. The CDR3 consists of 14 residues. The ends were cut back, 6 bases at V and 0 bases at J, with 12 bases in the middle. The CDR3 DNA reads TGCGCCAGCACCACACAGGGACTGAACACTGAAGCTTTCTTT. It encodes CASTTQGLNTEAFF.

This clonotype was picked up a small number of times. The chain is built from TRBV7-2 and TRBJ2-7, with D possibly TRBD1 on 5 matching bases. Germline values: CDR1 SGHTA, CDR2 FQGNSA. The CDR3 runs to 15 residues. V gave up 5 bases and J gave up 3 bases, with 17 bases separating them. The CDR3 protein is CASSAPQLGRYEQYF. DNA of the CDR3: TGTGCCAGCAGCGCCCCTCAGCTGGGGCGCTACGAGCAGTACTTC.

This chain connects TRBV5-4 to TRBJ1-1; 7 nucleotides align to TRBD1. Germline CDR1 is SGHNT and CDR2 is YYREEE (reference sequence). J gave up 1 base and V 4 bases, and 7 bases lay outside the gene matches. The CDR3 length is 15 residues. The CDR3 protein is CASSTSGTANTEAFF. The CDR3 DNA follows: TGTGCCAGCAGCACCTCCGGGACAGCGAACACTGAAGCTTTCTTT.

The chain joins TRBV20-1 to TRBJ1-4; D is uncertain. Germline CDR1 DFQATT, CDR2 SNEGSKA (reference sequence). The CDR3 sequence is 11 residues long. CDR3 DNA sequence: TGCAGCTGGGGTTCGGAAGAAAAACTGTTTTTT. Its protein product is CSWGSEEKLFF.

This sequence joins TRBV7-9 and TRBJ1-1, with TRBD1 identical over 7 bases. The germline gives CDR1 SEHNR, CDR2 FQNEAQ (reference sequence). The V segment lost 5 bases and the J segment 6 bases; nucleotides outside the gene matches: 15. The CDR3 has 16 amino acids. The CDR3 sequence: CASSLWGTAVRAEAFF. The CDR3 nucleotides read TGTGCCAGCAGCCTCTGGGGGACAGCGGTAAGAGCTGAAGCTTTCTTT. Using reference TRBV7-9 and TRBJ1-1 for the parts outside the CDR3, the full variable domain is DTGVSQNPRHKITKRGQNVTFRCDPISEHNRLYWYRQTLGQGPEFLTYFQNEAQLEKSRLLSDRFSAERPKGSFSTLEIQRTEQGDSAMYLCASSLWGTAVRAEAFFGQGTRLTVV.

This clonotype came up a few times. The gene calls are TRBV6-2 or TRBV6-3 and TRBJ2-1, with D maybe TRBD2 (5 bases). The CDR3 loop spans 12 amino acids. Germline assignment: CDR1 MNHEY and CDR2 SVGEGT. V was cut by 4 bases and J by 7 bases, with 8 bases left in between. In DNA, the CDR3 is TGTGCCAGCAGTTCAAGGACTAATGAGCAGTTCTTC. Its translation: CASSSRTNEQFF.

DNA of the CDR3: TGCGCCAGCAGCCAAGAGAACCGAATACGGAGTAAGCAGTACTTC. It translates to CASSQENRIRSKQYF. V is TRBV4-3 and J is TRBJ2-7; D gene unclear. Trimming cost V 0 bases and J 8 bases, with 17 bases left between them. Looked up from germline, CDR1 is LGHNA and CDR2 is YSLEER. The CDR3 runs 15 residues.

This clonotype was recorded at least ten times. The rearrangement joins TRBV7-2 to TRBJ1-1; D is perhaps TRBD1 (6 bases). The V end was cut by 8 bases, the J end by 5 bases, with 15 bases between. The CDR3 covers 13 residues. Germline CDR1 reads SGHTA; CDR2 reads FQGNSA. In DNA form, the CDR3 reads TGTGCCAGCGCTACAGGGTCTAGGACTGAAGCTTTCTTT. It translates to CASATGSRTEAFF.

This clonotype appeared a few times. The chain carries TRBV28 and TRBJ1-2; D possibly corresponds to TRBD1 (6 bases). The CDR3 length is 12 residues. V lost 6 bases, J lost 8 bases, and 13 bases lay in between. CDR1 MDHEN and CDR2 SYDVKM come from the germline V gene. The CDR3 region is CASRTSQGGYTF. Here the CDR3 DNA reads TGTGCCAGCAGGACTTCACAGGGAGGCTACACCTTC.

This clonotype was counted between two and nine times. The V gene is TRBV20-1, the J gene TRBJ1-1; no clear D gene. Trimming took 6 bases from V and 5 from J, leaving 10 bases between them. The CDR3 consists of 11 residues. CDR1 and CDR2 from the germline V gene are DFQATT and SNEGSKA (reference sequence). The CDR3 sequence: CSAPRGTEAFF. DNA of the CDR3: TGCAGTGCCCCCCGCGGTACTGAAGCTTTCTTT.

In its sample, this clonotype was seen many times. V is TRBV5-1 and J is TRBJ2-5; either TRBD1 or TRBD2 may fit D (6 bases each). The germline V gene encodes CDR1 SGHRS and CDR2 YFSETQ. This CDR3 is 16 amino acids long. The V and J ends lost 0 bases and 4 bases respectively, with 16 bases between them. The DNA of the CDR3 is TGCGCCAGCAGCTTGGTGGGGGGCAACGCGGGAGAGACCCAGTACTTC. It encodes CASSLVGGNAGETQYF.

CDR3 residues: CASSLDVSYNEQFF. The CDR3 DNA follows: TGTGCCAGCAGTTTGGATGTCTCCTACAATGAGCAGTTCTTC. This sequence joins TRBV12-3 or TRBV12-4 and TRBJ2-1; D gene uncertain. The CDR3 spans 14 residues. Trimming pared 3 bases from V and 0 bases from J, leaving 6 bases between.

This clonotype has more than one count but fewer than ten. The rearrangement uses TRBV12-3 or TRBV12-4 and TRBJ2-1; a possible D gene is TRBD2 (5 bases). CDR3 size: 18 residues. The V gene lost 9 bases and the J gene lost 3 bases, with 27 bases spanning the gap. The CDR3 region is CASKLRWTVAGRYNEQFF. The CDR3 nucleotides read TGTGCCAGTAAACTACGATGGACCGTGGCGGGCCGCTACAATGAGCAGTTCTTC.

The rearrangement uses TRBV11-2 and TRBJ2-5; D is uncertain. V lost 5 bases and J 7 bases, leaving 8 bases between the germline ends. The CDR3 contains 11 residues. Per the germline V gene, CDR1 is SGHAT and CDR2 is FQNNGV. CDR3 protein: CASSAMSTQYF. For the CDR3, the DNA is TGTGCCAGCAGCGCAATGTCGACCCAGTACTTC. Full variable domain (rest looked up from reference TRBV11-2 and TRBJ2-5): EAGVAQSPRYKIIEKRQSVAFWCNPISGHATLYWYQQILGQGPKLLIQFQNNGVVDDSQLPKDRFSAERLKGVDSTLKIQPAKLEDSAVYLCASSAMSTQYFGPGTRLLVL.

This clonotype was recorded a few times. The chain joins TRBV20-1 to TRBJ2-3; tentative D call: TRBD2 (6 bases). Trimming removed 1 base from V and 1 base from J, with 18 bases in between. The CDR3 has 17 residues. Per germline, CDR1 DFQATT and CDR2 SNEGSKA (reference sequence). The chain's CDR3 is CSARANTGGGRTDTQYF. As DNA, the CDR3 is TGCAGTGCTAGAGCCAACACTGGGGGAGGTCGCACAGATACGCAGTATTTT.

V is TRBV20-1 and J is TRBJ2-7; D is perhaps TRBD1 or TRBD2 (6 bases each). Germline CDR1 DFQATT, CDR2 SNEGSKA (reference sequence). The CDR3 has 15 residues. Deletions cut 6 bases from V and 6 bases from J, with 24 bases between. The CDR3 bases are TGCAGTGCCAGTTGGGGGGCGTCCCCCCTCCGCGAGCAGTACTTC. Encoded protein: CSASWGASPLREQYF.

This clonotype was counted ten times or more. This chain uses TRBV20-1 with TRBJ1-6; no firm D call. Germline V gene lookup returns CDR1 DFQATT and CDR2 SNEGSKA (reference sequence). The CDR3 sequence is 15 residues long. With 1 base removed from V and 5 bases from J, the gap between germline ends came to 12 bases. This CDR3 is CSARAPQANNSPLHF. For the CDR3, the DNA is TGCAGTGCTAGAGCCCCCCAGGCGAATAATTCACCCCTCCACTTT.

The chain combines TRBV11-2 with TRBJ2-2, with 14 bases lining up with TRBD2. Germline V lookup: CDR1 SGHAT, CDR2 FQNNGV. The CDR3 is 18 amino acids. The J segment lost 0 bases and the V segment lost 1 base, leaving 1 base of the junction unmatched. CDR3 bases: TGTGCCAGCAGCTTAGTGGGACTAGCGGGGGCGAACACCGGGGAGCTGTTTTTT. It is translated as CASSLVGLAGANTGELFF.

There are many counts of this clonotype. CDR3 sequence: CASLIIRSGDYGYTF. In DNA, the CDR3 is TGCGCCAGCTTAATAATCCGCTCAGGGGACTATGGCTACACCTTC. The chain has TRBV10-2 and TRBJ1-2; weak D call: TRBD1 (6 bases). This CDR3 has 15 residues. Between the trimmed V and J ends, which lost 8 bases and 3 bases, there was a span of 19 bases. Germline lookup yields CDR1 WSHSY and CDR2 SAAADI.

This chain links TRBV7-9 with TRBJ2-1; either TRBD1 or TRBD2 may fit D (5 bases each). Trimming stripped 5 bases from V and 10 bases from J, with 9 bases between. In germline, CDR1 is SEHNR, CDR2 FQNEAQ (reference sequence). The CDR3 length is 11 residues. The CDR3 DNA sequence: TGTGCCAGCAGCGCCTGGGGGGAGCAGTTCTTC. Its translation is CASSAWGEQFF.

The table lists this clonotype with a few counts. V gene TRBV2 combines with J gene TRBJ1-5; D may be TRBD1 (5 bases). Trimming took 6 bases from V and 2 from J, leaving 14 bases between them. The CDR3 has 15 residues. Germline values: CDR1 SNHLY, CDR2 FYNNEI. This CDR3 is CASSSTRGGNQPQHF. The CDR3 DNA reads TGTGCCAGCAGCAGTACAAGGGGAGGCAATCAGCCCCAGCATTTT.

The CDR3 is CASGHAGGGTDTQYF. As DNA, the CDR3 is TGTGCTAGTGGTCACGCGGGGGGGGGGACAGATACGCAGTATTTT. V gene TRBV12-5 combines with J gene TRBJ2-3, with 9 bases fitting TRBD2. This CDR3 comprises 15 residues. V shed 5 bases and J 3 bases; nucleotides not matched to a gene: 6. Germline assignment: CDR1 LGHNT and CDR2 FRNRAP.

The rearrangement links TRBV20-1 to TRBJ1-2; D not certain. From germline, CDR1 is DFQATT and CDR2 SNEGSKA (reference sequence). This CDR3 spans 12 amino acids. V lost 1 base and J lost 8, with 11 bases in between. The CDR3, as DNA: TGCAGTGCTAGAGGTCACCTAGGGGGCTACACCTTC. This translates into CSARGHLGGYTF.

This clonotype was recorded at least ten times. The chain recombines TRBV6-5 with TRBJ1-2, with a possible D match to TRBD1 (5 bases). Germline lookup yields CDR1 MNHEY and CDR2 SVGAGI. V was shortened by 2 bases and J by 4 bases, with 8 bases between the two germline ends. The CDR3 length is 13 residues. This CDR3 is CASSYRDGYGYTF. In nucleotides, the CDR3 is TGTGCCAGCAGTTACCGGGACGGCTATGGCTACACCTTC.

The sample holds a few counts of this clonotype. The CDR3 reads CASIVRGGSYEQYF. In DNA, the CDR3 is TGCGCCAGCATTGTGCGGGGGGGCTCCTACGAGCAGTACTTC. The V and J genes are TRBV5-1 and TRBJ2-7, with TRBD2 identical over 9 bases. CDR1 and CDR2 from the germline V gene are SGHRS and YFSETQ. This CDR3 region has 14 residues. Trimming cost V 6 bases and J 0 bases; bases outside gene matches: 4.

This clonotype showed up many times. The chain links TRBV29-1 to TRBJ2-6; TRBD1 might be the D (5 bases). CDR1 SQVTM and CDR2 ANQGSEA come from the germline V gene. The V gene lost 3 bases and the J gene lost 3 bases, with 6 bases spanning the gap. The CDR3 is 13 amino acids. The CDR3 DNA is TGCAGCGTTGACAGGGTTGGGGCCAACGTCCTGACTTTC. Its protein is CSVDRVGANVLTF.